A single sample gave rise to the 9 T cell receptor beta chains below, sequenced in a study of T cells in Graves' hyperthyroidism and ophthalmopathy. The source material, RNA transcripts, was used to amplify TCR beta CDR3 regions. The HTBI set primed first-round TCR CDR3 RT-PCR. TCRdb ran MiXCR on the multiplex PCR reads and lists one entry per CDR3 protein. The sample carries under 400,000 distinct CDR3 sequences, 13% recorded once. What was sequenced was blood. The receptors were sampled from a woman aged 18-29 years with Graves' hyperthyroidism.

The chain employs TRBV20-1 and TRBJ1-5, with no clear D. The CDR3 totals 12 residues. Per germline, CDR1 DFQATT and CDR2 SNEGSKA (reference sequence). Trimming shortened V by 3 bases and J by 7 bases, and 10 bases separated the two germline ends. The CDR3 DNA reads as TGCAGTGCTAGTTCGGAGGAGCAGCCCCAGCATTTT. This gives the protein CSASSEEQPQHF.

Ten or more counts support this clonotype. V gene TRBV6-1 combines with J gene TRBJ1-1; D unclear. Looked up from germline, CDR1 is MNHNS and CDR2 is SASEGT. The CDR3 runs 14 residues. V lost 6 bases, J lost 4 bases, and 15 bases lay in between. The CDR3 spells CASRLQSVGTEAFF. CDR3 coding DNA: TGTGCCAGCAGATTACAATCGGTGGGCACTGAAGCTTTCTTT.

This clonotype was counted many times. This chain uses TRBV11-2 with TRBJ1-4; D is unclear. CDR1 and CDR2 from the germline V gene are SGHAT and FQNNGV. The germline V and J ends were trimmed by 3 bases and 8 bases, with 10 bases remaining between them. The CDR3 runs 13 residues. DNA for the CDR3: TGTGCCAGCAGCTTCGAGGTATCGGAAAAACTGTTTTTT. Its protein is CASSFEVSEKLFF.

This clonotype was detected a few times. The chain carries TRBV6-1 and TRBJ1-5; TRBD1 might be the D (6 bases). CDR3 length: 16 amino acids. The germline V gene encodes CDR1 MNHNS and CDR2 SASEGT. The V and J ends lost 5 bases and 0 bases respectively, with 14 bases between them. CDR3 region: CASSLPNRDSNQPQHF. The CDR3 DNA sequence: TGTGCCAGCAGTCTTCCTAACAGGGATAGCAATCAGCCCCAGCATTTT.

In this sample, this clonotype turned up many times. The chain recombines TRBV28 with TRBJ1-2; perhaps TRBD1 as D (5 bases). V shed 5 bases and J shed 8 bases, with 18 bases lying between them. The germline V gene encodes CDR1 MDHEN and CDR2 SYDVKM. The CDR3 covers 14 residues. The CDR3 region has the DNA TGTGCCAGCAGTCAAATGAGGGGATCGGAAGGCTACACCTTC. Translated: CASSQMRGSEGYTF.

This clonotype has a count of ten or more. This rearrangement joins TRBV28 to TRBJ1-4; D is possibly TRBD1 (6 bases). Germline V gene sequence: CDR1 MDHEN, CDR2 SYDVKM. CDR3 size: 15 residues. The ends were cut back, 6 bases at V and 6 bases at J, with 17 bases in the middle. The CDR3 DNA reads TGTGCCAGCAGCCGGGACATCATGGGAGATGAAAAACTGTTTTTT. Translating gives CASSRDIMGDEKLFF.

This clonotype was counted at least ten times. The chain joins TRBV5-6 to TRBJ2-3, with no clear D. Trimming removed 1 base from V and 11 bases from J, with 14 bases in between. Germline CDR1 reads SGHDT; CDR2 reads YYEEEE. The length of the CDR3 is 13 residues. The DNA for the CDR3 is TGTGCCAGCAGCTTGAACCGGCAAGTCAGGCAGTATTTT. Protein product: CASSLNRQVRQYF.

This clonotype came up a few times. CDR3 amino acids: CASSYLTPGSANWLYEQYF. CDR3 DNA sequence: TGTGCCAGCTCATATCTTACCCCAGGGTCCGCCAATTGGTTGTACGAGCAGTACTTC. The V and J genes are TRBV18 and TRBJ2-7; D perhaps matches TRBD1 (5 bases). This CDR3 is built from 19 residues. CDR1 and CDR2 from the germline V gene are KGHSH and LQKENI. V lost 5 bases and J lost 4, with 30 bases in between.

Ten or more counts support this clonotype. This chain joins TRBV2 and TRBJ1-1; 7 nucleotides agree with TRBD1. Per the germline V gene, CDR1 is SNHLY and CDR2 is FYNNEI. Losses at the gene ends were 6 bases for V and 7 bases for J; bases not matched to a gene: 8. CDR3 length: 13 residues. CDR3 sequence: CASSTDREREAFF. The CDR3 DNA reads TGTGCCAGCAGCACCGACAGGGAGCGTGAAGCTTTCTTT.